The rows below give T cell receptor beta chains drawn from one sample of a study of brain T cells in children with intractable seizures. Repertoires were generated with immunoSEQ multiplex PCR, while TCRdb's copy carries only in-frame clones and drops some. This sample carries 110,000 or so clones, 94% of them seen once, and the ten largest clones take 3.5% to 4%. The specimen comprised peripheral blood, sampled at surgery. The source of these receptors is a boy under three years old with hemimegalencephaly and intractable seizures. Both conserved end residues are part of each CDR3. D genes are given only for firm matches. Size is stated for part of the rows, as once, few or many counts, or as a class when the clone is expanded.

size: -; V: TRBV7-8; D: -; J: TRBJ2-4; DNA: TGTGCCAGCAGCTTAGGAGTCAGCCTAGGGATTCAGTACTTC; CDR3: CASSLGVSLGIQYF
size: -; V: TRBV4-1; D: TRBD1; J: TRBJ1-2; DNA: TGCGCCAGCAGCCTCGTAACTCCGGGACAGGGTGACTATGGCTACACCTTC; CDR3: CASSLVTPGQGDYGYTF
size: -; V: TRBV6-5; D: TRBD2; J: TRBJ2-7; DNA: TGTGCCAGCAGTTATCGGGAGGGCGGCTACGAGCAGTACTTC; CDR3: CASSYREGGYEQYF
size: -; V: TRBV28; D: -; J: TRBJ1-5; DNA: TGTGCCAGCGGGTTCAATCAGCCCCAGCATTTT; CDR3: CASGFNQPQHF
size: -; V: TRBV4-2; D: TRBD1; J: TRBJ1-1; DNA: TGTGCCAGCAGCCAAGATGAAGTCAGGGGGGAATTGAACACTGAAGCTTTCTTT; CDR3: CASSQDEVRGELNTEAFF
size: -; V: TRBV29-1; D: -; J: TRBJ1-2; DNA: TGCAGCGTTGAAGGACCAGGGGCCCCCTATGGCTACACCTTC; CDR3: CSVEGPGAPYGYTF
size: -; V: TRBV7-2; D: TRBD2; J: TRBJ2-1; DNA: TGTGCCAGCAGCCGTTCCTGGGAGGGGACGGGTAATGAGCAGTTCTTC; CDR3: CASSRSWEGTGNEQFF
size: -; V: TRBV18; D: TRBD1; J: TRBJ2-1; DNA: TGTGCCAGCTCACAGGGGACAGGGCGGAATGAGCAGTTCTTC; CDR3: CASSQGTGRNEQFF
size: -; V: TRBV6-1; D: TRBD2; J: TRBJ2-7; DNA: TGTGCCAGCAGTGAAGGCGCTAGCGGGAGGTACGAGCAGTACTTC; CDR3: CASSEGASGRYEQYF
size: -; V: TRBV27; D: TRBD1; J: TRBJ1-1; DNA: TGTGCCAGCAGTTTCGACAGGGGGACTGAAGCTTTCTTT; CDR3: CASSFDRGTEAFF
size: once; V: TRBV28; D: TRBD1; J: TRBJ2-6; DNA: TGTGCCAGCACCCCAGGGGGTGGCGGGGCCAACGTCCTGACTTTC; CDR3: CASTPGGGGANVLTF
size: few; V: TRBV21-1; D: -; J: TRBJ2-5; DNA: TGTGCCAGTATTGAACCGGGACTAGCGGAAGAGACCCAGTACTTC; CDR3: CASIEPGLAEETQYF
size: few; V: TRBV7-9; D: TRBD1; J: TRBJ1-2; DNA: TGTGCCAGCAGCTTAGAGGCAGGGGGGCGCTATGGCTACACCTTC; CDR3: CASSLEAGGRYGYTF
size: -; V: TRBV12-3/TRBV12-4; D: -; J: TRBJ1-4; DNA: TGTGCCAGCAGTTTGGCAGGCACGGGGAAACTGTTTTTT; CDR3: CASSLAGTGKLFF
size: -; V: TRBV10-3; D: TRBD2; J: TRBJ2-3; DNA: TGTGCCATCAGTGAGACTAGCGGGAGAGGCACAGATACGCAGTATTTT; CDR3: CAISETSGRGTDTQYF
size: -; V: TRBV28; D: -; J: TRBJ2-3; DNA: TGTGCCAGCAGTTTATCACCGGGAGAATGGGGAGATACGCAGTATTTT; CDR3: CASSLSPGEWGDTQYF
size: -; V: TRBV7-2; D: -; J: TRBJ2-7; DNA: TGTGCCAGCAGCCCACGGCCAGGGGCGGCCTACGAGCAGTACTTC; CDR3: CASSPRPGAAYEQYF
size: -; V: TRBV5-6; D: -; J: TRBJ1-2; DNA: TGTGCCAGCAGCTTTTCGGGGGATTGGTATGGCTACACCTTC; CDR3: CASSFSGDWYGYTF
size: -; V: TRBV9; D: -; J: TRBJ2-7; DNA: TGTGCCAGCAGCGTGGGATCCGAGCAGTACTTC; CDR3: CASSVGSEQYF
size: -; V: TRBV4-1; D: -; J: TRBJ2-7; DNA: TGCGCCAGCAGCCCCCGGGACATGGACTACGAGCAGTACTTC; CDR3: CASSPRDMDYEQYF
size: -; V: TRBV4-1; D: TRBD2; J: TRBJ2-1; DNA: TGCGCCAGCAGCCAAGTGGGAACTAGCGGCTACAATGAGCAGTTCTTC; CDR3: CASSQVGTSGYNEQFF
size: -; V: TRBV3-1/TRBV3-2; D: TRBD1; J: TRBJ1-2; DNA: TGTGCCAGCAGCCAAGGAGGGGGCGCTGACTATGGCTACACCTTC; CDR3: CASSQGGGADYGYTF
size: -; V: TRBV6-5; D: TRBD1; J: TRBJ1-2; DNA: TGTGCCAGCAGCCCACAGGGGCGCGCCTATGGCTACACCTTC; CDR3: CASSPQGRAYGYTF
size: -; V: TRBV5-6; D: TRBD1; J: TRBJ1-2; DNA: TGTGCCAGCAGCATCCTACAGGGGTACTATGGCTACACCTTC; CDR3: CASSILQGYYGYTF
size: -; V: TRBV4-1; D: -; J: TRBJ1-4; DNA: TGCGCCAGCAGCCAAGGTCCAGCCTTTAATGAAAAACTGTTTTTT; CDR3: CASSQGPAFNEKLFF
size: -; V: TRBV28; D: -; J: TRBJ2-7; DNA: TGTGCCAGCCTCGGGGCAGCCGCCTACGAGCAGTACTTC; CDR3: CASLGAAAYEQYF
size: -; V: TRBV3-1/TRBV3-2; D: -; J: TRBJ1-5; DNA: TGTGCCAGCAGCCAAGACTGGGGCAATCAGCCCCAGCATTTT; CDR3: CASSQDWGNQPQHF